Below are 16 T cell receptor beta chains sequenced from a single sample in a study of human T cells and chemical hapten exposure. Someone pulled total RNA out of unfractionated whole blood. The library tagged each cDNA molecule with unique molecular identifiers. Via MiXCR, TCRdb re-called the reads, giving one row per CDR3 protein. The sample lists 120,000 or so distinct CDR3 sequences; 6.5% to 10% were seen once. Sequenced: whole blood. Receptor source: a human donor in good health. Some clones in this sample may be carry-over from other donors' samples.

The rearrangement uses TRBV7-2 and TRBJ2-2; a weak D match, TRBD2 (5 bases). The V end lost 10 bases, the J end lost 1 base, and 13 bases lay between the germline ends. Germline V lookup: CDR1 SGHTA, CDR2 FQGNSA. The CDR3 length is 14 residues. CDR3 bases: TGTGCCAAGAGGGTGGGCGGGAACACCGGGGAGCTGTTTTTT. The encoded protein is CAKRVGGNTGELFF.

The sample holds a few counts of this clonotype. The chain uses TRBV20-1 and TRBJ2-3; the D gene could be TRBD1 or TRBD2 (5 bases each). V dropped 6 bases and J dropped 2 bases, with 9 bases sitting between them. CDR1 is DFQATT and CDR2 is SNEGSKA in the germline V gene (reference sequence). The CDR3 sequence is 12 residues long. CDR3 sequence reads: CSALGTTDTQYF. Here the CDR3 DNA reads TGCAGTGCCCTCGGGACCACAGATACGCAGTATTTT.

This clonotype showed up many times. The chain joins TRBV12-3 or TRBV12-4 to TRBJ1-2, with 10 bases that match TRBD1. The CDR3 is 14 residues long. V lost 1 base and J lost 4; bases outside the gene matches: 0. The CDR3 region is CASSLGTGGYGYTF. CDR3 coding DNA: TGTGCCAGCAGTTTAGGGACAGGGGGCTATGGCTACACCTTC.

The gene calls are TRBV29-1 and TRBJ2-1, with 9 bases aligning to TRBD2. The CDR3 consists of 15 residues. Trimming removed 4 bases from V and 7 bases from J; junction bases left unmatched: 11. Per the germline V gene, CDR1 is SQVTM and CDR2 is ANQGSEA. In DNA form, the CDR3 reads TGCAGCGTTGTAAGGCGGGAGGGCCTGGGGAATGAGCAGTTCTTC. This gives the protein CSVVRREGLGNEQFF.

Here the CDR3 DNA reads TGTGCCAGTGCTGGTCCCAATCAGCCCCAGCATTTT. Protein product: CASAGPNQPQHF. The V call is TRBV19, the J call TRBJ1-5; D remains unclear. The V gene's germline CDR1 is LNHDA and CDR2 SQIVND (reference sequence). Trimming cost V 8 bases and J 3 bases, with 8 bases left between them. This CDR3 is 12 amino acids long.

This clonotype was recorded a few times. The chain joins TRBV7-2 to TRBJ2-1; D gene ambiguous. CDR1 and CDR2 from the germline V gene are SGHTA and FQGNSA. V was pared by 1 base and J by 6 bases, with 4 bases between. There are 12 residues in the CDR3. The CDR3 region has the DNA TGTGCCAGCAGCTTAGTCTTCAATGAGCAGTTCTTC. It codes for CASSLVFNEQFF.

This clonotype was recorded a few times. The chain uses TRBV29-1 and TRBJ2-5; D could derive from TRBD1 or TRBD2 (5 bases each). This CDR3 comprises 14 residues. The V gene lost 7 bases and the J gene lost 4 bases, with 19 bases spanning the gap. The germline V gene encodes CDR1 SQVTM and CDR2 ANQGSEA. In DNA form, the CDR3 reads TGCAGCGCTGAGGGGCTAACGGGTGCAGAGACCCAGTACTTC. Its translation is CSAEGLTGAETQYF.

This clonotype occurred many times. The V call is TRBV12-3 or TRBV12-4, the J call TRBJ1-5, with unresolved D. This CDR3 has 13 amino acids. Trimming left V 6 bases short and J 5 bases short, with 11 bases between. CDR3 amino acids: CASRDSYHQPQHF. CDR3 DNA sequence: TGTGCCAGCAGGGACTCCTACCATCAGCCCCAGCATTTT.

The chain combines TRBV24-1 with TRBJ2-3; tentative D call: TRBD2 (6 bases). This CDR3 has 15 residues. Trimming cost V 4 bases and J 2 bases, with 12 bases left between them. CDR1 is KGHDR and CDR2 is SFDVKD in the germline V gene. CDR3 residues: CATSESRDFTDTQYF. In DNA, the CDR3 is TGTGCCACCAGTGAATCCCGGGACTTCACAGATACGCAGTATTTT.

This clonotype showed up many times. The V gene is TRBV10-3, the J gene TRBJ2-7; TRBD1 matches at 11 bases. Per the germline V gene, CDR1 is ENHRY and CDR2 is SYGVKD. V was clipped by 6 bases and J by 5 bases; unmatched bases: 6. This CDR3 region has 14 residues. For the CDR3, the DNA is TGTGCCATCAGGGGACAGGGGGTCTTCGACGAGCAGTACTTC. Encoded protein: CAIRGQGVFDEQYF.

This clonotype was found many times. CDR3 coding DNA: TGTGCCAGCAGTTTAACCGGAGACAATCAGCCCCAGCATTTT. Protein: CASSLTGDNQPQHF. The rearrangement links TRBV27 to TRBJ1-5; D is uncertain. The germline CDR1 and CDR2 sequences are MNHEY and SMNVEV (reference sequence). Trimming stripped 2 bases from V and 3 bases from J, with 8 bases between. This CDR3 contains 14 residues.

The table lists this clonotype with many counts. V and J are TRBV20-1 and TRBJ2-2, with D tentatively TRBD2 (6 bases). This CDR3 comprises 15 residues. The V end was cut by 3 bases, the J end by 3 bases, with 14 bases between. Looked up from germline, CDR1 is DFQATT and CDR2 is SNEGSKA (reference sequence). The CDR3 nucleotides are TGCAGTGCTAGGCGGGACCTTTTGGACACCGGGGAGCTGTTTTTT. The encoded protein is CSARRDLLDTGELFF.

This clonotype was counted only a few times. In DNA form, the CDR3 reads TGTGCCAGCAGCACATCCGGGGGGGCCGAGACCCAGTACTTC. Protein: CASSTSGGAETQYF. V is TRBV7-6 and J is TRBJ2-5, with 8 bases matching TRBD2. Germline V CDR1 and CDR2: SGHVS, FNYEAQ. This CDR3 region has 14 residues. Trimming at V came to 5 bases and at J to 5 bases, leaving 7 bases not matched to a gene.

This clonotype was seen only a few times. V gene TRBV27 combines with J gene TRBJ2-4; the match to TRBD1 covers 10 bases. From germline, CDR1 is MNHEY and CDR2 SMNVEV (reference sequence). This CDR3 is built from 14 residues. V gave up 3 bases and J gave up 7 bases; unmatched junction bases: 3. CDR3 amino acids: CASSFTDRGNIQYF. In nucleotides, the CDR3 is TGTGCCAGCAGTTTTACGGACAGGGGGAACATTCAGTACTTC.

The CDR3 DNA sequence: TGTGCCAGCAGCCTAGGGATAAGCGGACACAATGAGCAGTTCTTC. Residues: CASSLGISGHNEQFF. This rearrangement joins TRBV7-3 to TRBJ2-1, with D perhaps TRBD2 (5 bases). Trimming cost V 5 bases and J 5 bases, with 16 bases left between them. There are 15 residues in the CDR3. Germline V gives CDR1 SGHTA, CDR2 FQGTGA.

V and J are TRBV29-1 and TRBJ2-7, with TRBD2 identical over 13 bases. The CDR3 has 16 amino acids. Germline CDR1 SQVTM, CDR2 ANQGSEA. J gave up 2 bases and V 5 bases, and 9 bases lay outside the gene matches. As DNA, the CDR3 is TGCAGCGTTTGCGGACTAGCGGGGGCCCCCCCCTACGAGCAGTACTTC. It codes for CSVCGLAGAPPYEQYF.